The clone carrying this T cell receptor beta chain was seen only a few times. What it binds is unknown. The source of the sample is a study of yellow fever vaccine responses in identical twins. Findings of the study overall: In identical twins, vaccine T cell responses appeared partly shared and partly individual.

TCRdb reanalysed the RT-PCR reads using MiXCR and keeps one entry per CDR3 protein. The table shows roughly 300 distinct CDR3 sequences, with around two thirds occurring only once. The CDR3 is 16 amino acids. Trimming cost V 7 bases and J 1 base, with 17 bases left between them. This specimen consisted of T cells from blood (PBMCs), unsorted or a sorted subset (not recorded which), obtained before or after yellow fever vaccination (not recorded which). This receptor was obtained from a female donor who received the yellow fever vaccine. The J gene is TRBJ1-3, the V gene TRBV23-1; D gene unclear. TRBV23-1 is annotated as an ORF whose role is uncertain. The DNA for the CDR3 is TGCGCCAGCATTTCGAGTTCATGGCGGTCTGGAAACACCATATATTTT. It translates to CASISSSWRSGNTIYF.